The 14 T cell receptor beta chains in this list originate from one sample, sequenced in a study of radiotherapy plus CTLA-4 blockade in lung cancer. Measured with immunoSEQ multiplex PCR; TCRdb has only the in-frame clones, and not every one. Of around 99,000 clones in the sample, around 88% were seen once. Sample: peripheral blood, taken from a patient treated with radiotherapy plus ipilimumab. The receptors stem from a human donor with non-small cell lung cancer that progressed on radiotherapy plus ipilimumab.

The CDR3 nucleotides read TGTGCCAGCAGCTTAGGTTGGGGGGCTGGAAACACCATATATTTT. Its translation is CASSLGWGAGNTIYF. This sequence joins TRBV7-3 and TRBJ1-3; a possible D gene is TRBD1 (5 bases). The CDR3 extends over 15 amino acids. V dropped 2 bases and J dropped 2 bases, with 10 bases sitting between them. CDR1 is SGHTA, CDR2 FQGTGA, per germline.

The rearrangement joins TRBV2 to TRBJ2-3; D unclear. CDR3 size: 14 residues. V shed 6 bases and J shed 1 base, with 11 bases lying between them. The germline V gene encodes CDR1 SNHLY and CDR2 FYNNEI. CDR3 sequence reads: CASSPLRGTDTQYF. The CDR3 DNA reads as TGTGCCAGCAGCCCTCTTAGGGGCACAGATACGCAGTATTTT. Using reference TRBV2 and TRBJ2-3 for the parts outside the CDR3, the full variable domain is EPEVTQTPSHQVTQMGQEVILRCVPISNHLYFYWYRQILGQKVEFLVSFYNNEISEKSEIFDDQFSVERPDGSNFTLKIRSTKLEDSAMYFCASSPLRGTDTQYFGPGTRLTVL.

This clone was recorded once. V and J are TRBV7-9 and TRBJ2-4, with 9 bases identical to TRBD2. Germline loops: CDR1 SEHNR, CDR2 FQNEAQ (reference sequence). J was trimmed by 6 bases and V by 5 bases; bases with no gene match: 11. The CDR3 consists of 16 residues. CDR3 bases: TGTGCCAGCAGCCGAGCGTCGGGACTAGCAGCAAACATTCAGTACTTC. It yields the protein CASSRASGLAANIQYF.

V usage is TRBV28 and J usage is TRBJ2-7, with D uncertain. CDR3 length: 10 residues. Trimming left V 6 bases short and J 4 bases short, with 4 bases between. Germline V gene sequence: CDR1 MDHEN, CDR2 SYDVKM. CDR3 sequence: CASRGYEQYF. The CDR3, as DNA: TGTGCCAGCAGGGGATACGAGCAGTACTTC.

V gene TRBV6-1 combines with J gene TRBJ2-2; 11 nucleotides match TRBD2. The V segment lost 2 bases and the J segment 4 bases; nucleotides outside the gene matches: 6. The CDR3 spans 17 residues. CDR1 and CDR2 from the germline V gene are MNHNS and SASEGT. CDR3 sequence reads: CASSELTSGTGTGELFF. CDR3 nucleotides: TGTGCCAGCAGTGAATTGACTAGCGGGACAGGCACCGGGGAGCTGTTTTTT.

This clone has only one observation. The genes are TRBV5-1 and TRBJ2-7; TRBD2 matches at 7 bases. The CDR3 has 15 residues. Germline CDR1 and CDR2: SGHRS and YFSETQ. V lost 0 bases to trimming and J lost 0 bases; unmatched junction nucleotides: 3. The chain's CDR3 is CASSLALAVSYEQYF. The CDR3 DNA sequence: TGCGCCAGCAGCTTGGCCCTAGCGGTCTCCTACGAGCAGTACTTC.

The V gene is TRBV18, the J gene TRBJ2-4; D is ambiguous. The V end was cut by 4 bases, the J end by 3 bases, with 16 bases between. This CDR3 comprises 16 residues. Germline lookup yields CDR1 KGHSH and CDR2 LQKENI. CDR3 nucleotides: TGTGCCAGCTCACAAACTAACTCCGTAGTCAAAAACATTCAGTACTTC. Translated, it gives CASSQTNSVVKNIQYF.

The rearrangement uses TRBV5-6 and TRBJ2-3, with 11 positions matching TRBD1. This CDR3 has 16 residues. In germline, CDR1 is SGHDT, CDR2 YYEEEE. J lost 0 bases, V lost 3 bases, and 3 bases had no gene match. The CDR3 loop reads CASSWTGGISTDTQYF. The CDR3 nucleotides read TGTGCCAGCAGCTGGACAGGGGGCATTAGCACAGATACGCAGTATTTT.

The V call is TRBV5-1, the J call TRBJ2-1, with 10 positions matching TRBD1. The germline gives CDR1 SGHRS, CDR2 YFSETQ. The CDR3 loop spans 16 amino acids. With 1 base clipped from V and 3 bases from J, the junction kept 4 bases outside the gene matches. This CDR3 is CASSLLGQGFYNEQFF. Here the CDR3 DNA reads TGCGCCAGCAGCTTGTTGGGACAGGGGTTCTACAATGAGCAGTTCTTC.

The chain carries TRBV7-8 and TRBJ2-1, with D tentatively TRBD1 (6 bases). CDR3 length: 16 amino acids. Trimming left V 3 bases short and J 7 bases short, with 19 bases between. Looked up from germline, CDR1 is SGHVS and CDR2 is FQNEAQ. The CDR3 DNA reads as TGTGCCAGCAGCTTCTGGGGCAGGGGTCTACGAAATGAGCAGTTCTTC. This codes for CASSFWGRGLRNEQFF. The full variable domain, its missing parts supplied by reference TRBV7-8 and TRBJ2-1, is GAGVSQSPRYKVAKRGQDVALRCDPISGHVSLFWYQQALGQGPEFLTYFQNEAQLDKSGLPSDRFFAERPEGSVSTLKIQRTQQEDSAVYLCASSFWGRGLRNEQFFGPGTRLTVL.

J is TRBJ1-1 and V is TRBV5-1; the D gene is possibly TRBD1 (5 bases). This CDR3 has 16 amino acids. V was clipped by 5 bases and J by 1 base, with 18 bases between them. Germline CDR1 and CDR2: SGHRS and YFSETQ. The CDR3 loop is CASSFVGSGQNTEAFF. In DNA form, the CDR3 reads TGCGCCAGCAGTTTCGTCGGATCCGGACAGAACACTGAAGCTTTCTTT. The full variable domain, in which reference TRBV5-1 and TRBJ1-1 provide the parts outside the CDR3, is KAGVTQTPRYLIKTRGQQVTLSCSPISGHRSVSWYQQTPGQGLQFLFEYFSETQRNKGNFPGRFSGRQFSNSRSEMNVSTLELGDSALYLCASSFVGSGQNTEAFFGQGTRLTVV.

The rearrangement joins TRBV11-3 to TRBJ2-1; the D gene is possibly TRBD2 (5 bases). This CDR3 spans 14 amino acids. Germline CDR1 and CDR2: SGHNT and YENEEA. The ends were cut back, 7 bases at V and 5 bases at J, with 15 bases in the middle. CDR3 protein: CASTPRASNNEQFF. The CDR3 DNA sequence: TGTGCCAGCACCCCACGAGCTAGCAACAATGAGCAGTTCTTC.

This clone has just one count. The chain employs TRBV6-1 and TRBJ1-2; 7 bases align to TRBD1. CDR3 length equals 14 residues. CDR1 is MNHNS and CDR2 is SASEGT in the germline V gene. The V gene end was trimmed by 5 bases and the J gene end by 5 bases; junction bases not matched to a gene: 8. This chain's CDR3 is CASSPGQFLYGYTF. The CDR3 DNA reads TGTGCCAGCAGTCCGGGACAGTTTCTTTATGGCTACACCTTC.

The CDR3 loop is CASRTGSTYNEQFF. CDR3 in DNA: TGTGCCAGCAGGACAGGATCTACCTACAATGAGCAGTTCTTC. This chain joins TRBV2 and TRBJ2-1; TRBD1 is a possible D gene (6 bases). Germline V gene sequence: CDR1 SNHLY, CDR2 FYNNEI. Trimming pared 6 bases from V and 2 bases from J, leaving 11 bases between. The CDR3 consists of 14 residues.